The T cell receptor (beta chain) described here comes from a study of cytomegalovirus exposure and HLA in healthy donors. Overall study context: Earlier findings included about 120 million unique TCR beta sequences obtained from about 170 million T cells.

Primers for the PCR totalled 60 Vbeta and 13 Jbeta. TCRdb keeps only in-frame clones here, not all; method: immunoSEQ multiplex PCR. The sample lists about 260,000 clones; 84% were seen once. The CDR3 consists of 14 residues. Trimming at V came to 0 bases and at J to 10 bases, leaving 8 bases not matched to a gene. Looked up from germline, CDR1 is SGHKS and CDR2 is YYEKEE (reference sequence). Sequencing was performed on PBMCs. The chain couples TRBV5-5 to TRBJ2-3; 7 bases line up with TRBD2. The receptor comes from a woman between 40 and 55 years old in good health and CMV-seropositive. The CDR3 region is CASSLEAGRVAQYF. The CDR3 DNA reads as TGTGCCAGCAGCTTGGAAGCGGGAAGGGTCGCGCAGTATTTT.